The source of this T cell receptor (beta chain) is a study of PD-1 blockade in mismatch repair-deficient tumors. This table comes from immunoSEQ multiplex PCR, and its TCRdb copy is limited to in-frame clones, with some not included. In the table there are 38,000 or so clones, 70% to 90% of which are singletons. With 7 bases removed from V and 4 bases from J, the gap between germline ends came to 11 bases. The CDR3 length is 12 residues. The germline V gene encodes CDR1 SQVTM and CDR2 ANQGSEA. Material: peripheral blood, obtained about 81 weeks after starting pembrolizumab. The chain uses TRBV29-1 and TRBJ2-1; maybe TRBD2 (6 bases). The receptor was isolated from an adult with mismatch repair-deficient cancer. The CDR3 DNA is TGCAGCGGGGGACTGCAGTACAATGAGCAGTTCTTC. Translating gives CSGGLQYNEQFF.